This TCR beta chain came from a study of T-cell memory formation after mild COVID-19. Study-wide points: Prior to infection, memory already included some responding clones, suggesting cross-reactive memory joined.

Germline lookup yields CDR1 SGDLS and CDR2 YYNGEE. The CDR3 extends over 15 amino acids. The V and J ends lost 4 bases and 4 bases respectively, with 15 bases between them. Points on this clonotype: Its antigen is not known.

Amplification by 5'RACE using constant-segment primers produced TCR alpha and TCR beta cDNA libraries that carried sample barcodes and UMIs. One entry per CDR3 protein results from TCRdb running MiXCR on the 5' RACE reads. The table records 150,000 or so distinct CDR3 sequences, about 14% of them present only once. The rearrangement links TRBV9 to TRBJ2-1; D may be TRBD2 (7 bases). Source material: PBMCs or a T cell subset sorted from them (not recorded which). The TCR comes from an adult woman who had mild COVID-19 (a few samples of this study predate the infection). Cell type and time point are not known. In DNA form, the CDR3 reads TGTGCCAGCAGCCCGGGGGGCGCAAAATACAATGAGCAGTTCTTC. Its translation is CASSPGGAKYNEQFF.